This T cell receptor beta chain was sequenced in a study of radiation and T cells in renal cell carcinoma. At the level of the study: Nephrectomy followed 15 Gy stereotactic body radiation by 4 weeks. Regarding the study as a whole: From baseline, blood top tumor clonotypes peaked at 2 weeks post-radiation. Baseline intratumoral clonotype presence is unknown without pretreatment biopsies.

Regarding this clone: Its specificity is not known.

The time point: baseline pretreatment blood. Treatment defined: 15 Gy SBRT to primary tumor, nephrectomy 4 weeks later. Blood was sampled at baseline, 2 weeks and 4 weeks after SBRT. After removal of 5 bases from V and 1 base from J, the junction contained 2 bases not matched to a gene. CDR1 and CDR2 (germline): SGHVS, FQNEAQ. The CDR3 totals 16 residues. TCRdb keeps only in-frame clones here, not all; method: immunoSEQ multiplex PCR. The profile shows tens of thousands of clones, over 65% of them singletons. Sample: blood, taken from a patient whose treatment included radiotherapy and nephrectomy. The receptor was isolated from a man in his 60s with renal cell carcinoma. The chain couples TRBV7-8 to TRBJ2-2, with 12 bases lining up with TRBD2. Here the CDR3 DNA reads TGTGCCAGCAGCCCGACTAGCGGGAGGAACACCGGGGAGCTGTTTTTT. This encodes CASSPTSGRNTGELFF.